These 16 T cell receptor beta chains originate from one sample sequenced in a study of T cells in Graves' hyperthyroidism and ophthalmopathy. What was amplified from RNA transcripts were TCR beta CDR3 regions. The HTBI primer set served for first-round RT-PCR of the TCR CDR3. TCRdb re-called the multiplex PCR reads with MiXCR, one entry per CDR3 protein. This sample carries some 620,000 distinct CDR3 sequences, 15% to 20% of them seen once, and the ten largest clones take 3.8%. The specimen was blood. These TCRs come from a woman in her 30s with Graves' hyperthyroidism.

There are a few counts of this clonotype. DNA of the CDR3: TGTGCCACCTTTGACAGGGGGAACTATGGCTACACCTTC. It is translated as CATFDRGNYGYTF. The chain employs TRBV28 and TRBJ1-2, with 9 bases aligning to TRBD1. Trimming at V came to 10 bases and at J to 2 bases, leaving 5 bases not matched to a gene. The CDR3 extends over 13 amino acids. Germline V gene lookup returns CDR1 MDHEN and CDR2 SYDVKM.

This chain joins TRBV7-9 and TRBJ1-4; the D gene is possibly TRBD1 (6 bases). Deletions cut 1 base from V and 5 bases from J, with 14 bases between. Germline V gene sequence: CDR1 SEHNR, CDR2 FQNEAQ (reference sequence). There are 16 residues in the CDR3. DNA of the CDR3: TGTGCCAGCAGCTTAGGGTACAGGGCTTCGAATGAAAAACTGTTTTTT. This translates into CASSLGYRASNEKLFF.

The sample holds many counts of this clonotype. The V and J genes are TRBV3-1 and TRBJ2-1, with 11 bases lining up with TRBD2. The CDR3 covers 15 residues. The germline V gene has CDR1 LGHDT and CDR2 YNNKEL (reference sequence). V lost 0 bases and J lost 9; bases outside the gene matches: 4. The CDR3 DNA reads as TGTGCCAGCAGCCAAGACACTAGCGGGAGTTCTGAGCAGTTCTTC. It encodes CASSQDTSGSSEQFF.

The gene calls are TRBV18 and TRBJ1-4; possible D gene TRBD1, 5 bases. CDR3 length equals 20 residues. V lost 3 bases and J lost 2, with 25 bases in between. Germline loops: CDR1 KGHSH, CDR2 LQKENI. CDR3 in DNA: TGTGCCAGCTCACCCTTTATCGTCCAGAAGGGACCGAGGACTAATGAAAAACTGTTTTTT. Translation gives CASSPFIVQKGPRTNEKLFF. Full variable domain (missing parts from reference TRBV18 and TRBJ1-4): NAGVMQNPRHLVRRRGQEARLRCSPMKGHSHVYWYRQLPEEGLKFMVYLQKENIIDESGMPKERFSAEFPKEGPSILRIQQVVRGDSAAYFCASSPFIVQKGPRTNEKLFFGSGTQLSVL.

The CDR3 loop is CASSLPGTQKNIQYF. As DNA, the CDR3 is TGTGCCAGCAGCTTACCCGGGACACAAAAAAACATTCAGTACTTC. The chain has TRBV5-5 and TRBJ2-4; a possible D gene is TRBD1 (6 bases). In germline, CDR1 is SGHKS, CDR2 YYEKEE (reference sequence). With 2 bases removed from V and 4 bases from J, the gap between germline ends came to 13 bases. The CDR3 is made up of 15 amino acids.

The genes are TRBV7-2 and TRBJ2-7; 12 bases line up with TRBD2. The J segment lost 4 bases and the V segment lost 1 base, leaving 11 bases of the junction unmatched. Germline V CDR1 and CDR2: SGHTA, FQGNSA. The CDR3 runs 18 residues. The chain's CDR3 is CASSLEAPGLAGTYEQYF. The DNA of the CDR3 is TGTGCCAGCAGCTTAGAGGCACCGGGACTAGCGGGTACTTACGAGCAGTACTTC. The entire variable domain, with the rest obtained from reference TRBV7-2 and TRBJ2-7, is as follows: GAGVSQSPSNKVTEKGKDVELRCDPISGHTALYWYRQSLGQGLEFLIYFQGNSAPDKSGLPSDRFSAERTGGSVSTLTIQRTQQEDSAVYLCASSLEAPGLAGTYEQYFGPGTRLTVT.

The CDR3 DNA reads as TGTGCCAGCAGTGAAGCTGGAGGACTAAGCGTCCGCAATCAGCCCCAGCATTTT. Translated: CASSEAGGLSVRNQPQHF. The chain carries TRBV2 and TRBJ1-5; D gene uncertain. The CDR3 totals 18 residues. Trimming took off 0 bases at V and 2 bases at J, with 17 bases between the two ends. Per germline, CDR1 SNHLY and CDR2 FYNNEI.

This clonotype was picked up a small number of times. The CDR3 reads CASSLLAKDYEQYF. The DNA of the CDR3 is TGTGCCAGCAGCTTACTAGCGAAAGATTACGAGCAGTACTTC. V usage is TRBV7-9 and J usage is TRBJ2-7; TRBD2 is a possible D gene (6 bases). Germline values: CDR1 SEHNR, CDR2 FQNEAQ (reference sequence). V was cut by 2 bases and J by 4 bases, with 12 bases left in between. The CDR3 runs to 14 residues.

There are many counts of this clonotype. This sequence joins TRBV6-1 and TRBJ1-1, with a tentative D call TRBD1 (5 bases). The V gene's germline CDR1 is MNHNS and CDR2 SASEGT. Trimming stripped 1 base from V and 3 bases from J, with 12 bases between. This CDR3 contains 15 residues. The CDR3 DNA reads TGTGCCAGCAGTGAAGAGATAGGGGCCTACACTGAAGCTTTCTTT. This translates into CASSEEIGAYTEAFF.

At least ten counts were recorded for this clonotype. This chain connects TRBV3-1 to TRBJ2-7; 8 bases fit TRBD1. V shed 0 bases and J 7 bases; nucleotides not matched to a gene: 8. The CDR3 extends over 15 amino acids. CDR1 is LGHDT, CDR2 YNNKEL, per germline (reference sequence). This CDR3 reads CASSQDLAGGREQYF. The DNA for the CDR3 is TGTGCCAGCAGCCAAGACTTGGCAGGGGGCAGGGAGCAGTACTTC.

This clonotype was observed at least ten times. This chain uses TRBV30 with TRBJ2-5; 8 bases are shared with TRBD2. Germline CDR1 GTSNPN, CDR2 SVGIG (reference sequence). This CDR3 has 16 residues. Germline trimming cut 0 bases from V and 4 bases from J; bases unmatched to any gene: 10. CDR3 nucleotides: TGTGCCTGGAGTGTACGTGGGACTAGACGTACAGAGACCCAGTACTTC. This sequence encodes CAWSVRGTRRTETQYF.

This clonotype was counted between two and nine times. The chain links TRBV9 to TRBJ1-1; D is unclear. Trimming removed 5 bases at V and 1 base at J, with 12 bases between. The V gene's germline CDR1 is SGDLS and CDR2 YYNGEE. CDR3 length: 14 amino acids. The CDR3 protein is CASRSLSGNTEAFF. CDR3 nucleotides: TGTGCCAGCAGATCCCTCTCAGGGAACACTGAAGCTTTCTTT.

This clonotype was recorded at least ten times. The chain combines TRBV2 with TRBJ2-5; 10 bases are a match to TRBD1. Germline CDR1 SNHLY, CDR2 FYNNEI. J gave up 4 bases and V 7 bases, and 6 bases lay outside the gene matches. This CDR3 has 14 amino acids. CDR3 coding DNA: TGTGCCAGCAAAAGGACAGGGGGACGAGAGACCCAGTACTTC. Residues: CASKRTGGRETQYF.

Worth noting for this clonotype: This may come from a read error, since a much larger clone is one base off. The CDR3 loop reads CAGSSSYRAYEQYF. The CDR3 region has the DNA TGTGCCGGCAGTTCTTCTTACAGAGCTTACGAGCAGTACTTC. The rearrangement links TRBV12-3 or TRBV12-4 to TRBJ2-7, with D uncertain. The CDR3 is 14 residues long.

The rearrangement uses TRBV6-5 and TRBJ2-3, with 11 bases that match TRBD2. This CDR3 spans 17 amino acids. Per the germline V gene, CDR1 is MNHEY and CDR2 is SVGAGI. J was trimmed by 2 bases and V by 1 base; bases with no gene match: 5. The CDR3 nucleotides read TGTGCCAGCAGTTACTTTAGCGGGAGGGCCAACACAGATACGCAGTATTTT. This translates into CASSYFSGRANTDTQYF.

This clonotype was recorded at least ten times. The junction shows a germline mismatch at one end, possibly a read error. The J gene is TRBJ2-2, the V gene TRBV3-1; no reliable D call. From germline, CDR1 is LGHDT and CDR2 YNNKEL (reference sequence). The CDR3 consists of 14 residues. CDR3 in DNA: TGTGCCAGCAGCGAAGACGTTAACACCGGGGAGCTGTTTTTT. It translates to CASSEDVNTGELFF.